This note documents a single T cell receptor beta chain sequence. The sample originates from a study of blood T cell repertoires in COVID-19. The repertoire was sequenced with immunoSEQ multiplex PCR; TCRdb's copy has only in-frame clones and lacks some. The repertoire holds around 200,000 clones, with approximately 91% as singletons. Trimming stripped 4 bases from V and 0 bases from J, with 14 bases between. CDR3 length: 15 amino acids. The germline CDR1 and CDR2 sequences are SGHRS and YFSETQ. Specimen: PBMCs or T cells enriched from blood (not recorded which). The TCR sequence derives from a young woman who had recovered from COVID-19. The rearrangement joins TRBV5-1 to TRBJ2-7; no clear D. Here the CDR3 DNA reads TGCGCCAGCAGCCAAGACTCCCAAAGCTCCTACGAGCAGTACTTC. This encodes CASSQDSQSSYEQYF.